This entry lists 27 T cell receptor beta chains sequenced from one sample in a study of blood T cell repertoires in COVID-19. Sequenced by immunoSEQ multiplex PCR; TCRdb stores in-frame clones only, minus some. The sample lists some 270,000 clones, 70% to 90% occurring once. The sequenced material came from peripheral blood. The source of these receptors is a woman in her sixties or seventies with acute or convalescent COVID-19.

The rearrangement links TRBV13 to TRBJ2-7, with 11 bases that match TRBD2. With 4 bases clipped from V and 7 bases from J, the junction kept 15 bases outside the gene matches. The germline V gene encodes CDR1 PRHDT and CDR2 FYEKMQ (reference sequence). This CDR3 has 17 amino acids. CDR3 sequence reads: CASSSRLAGRTNWEQYF. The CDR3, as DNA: TGTGCCAGCAGCTCTCGACTAGCGGGGAGGACCAACTGGGAGCAGTACTTC.

The CDR3 is CASIRAGRGSYNEQFF. Here the CDR3 DNA reads TGTGCCAGCATCCGGGCAGGGCGGGGGTCCTACAATGAGCAGTTCTTC. The chain couples TRBV11-2 to TRBJ2-1; 7 nucleotides line up with TRBD2. The CDR3 length is 16 residues. After removal of 7 bases from V and 1 base from J, the junction contained 10 bases not matched to a gene. The germline V gene has CDR1 SGHAT and CDR2 FQNNGV. Full variable domain (missing parts from reference TRBV11-2 and TRBJ2-1): EAGVAQSPRYKIIEKRQSVAFWCNPISGHATLYWYQQILGQGPKLLIQFQNNGVVDDSQLPKDRFSAERLKGVDSTLKIQPAKLEDSAVYLCASIRAGRGSYNEQFFGPGTRLTVL.

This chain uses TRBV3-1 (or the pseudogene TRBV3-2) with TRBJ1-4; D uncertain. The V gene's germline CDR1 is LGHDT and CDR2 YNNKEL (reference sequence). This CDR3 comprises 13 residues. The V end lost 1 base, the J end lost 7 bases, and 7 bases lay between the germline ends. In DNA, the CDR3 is TGTGCCAGCAGCCAAGTTGGAGGTGAAAAACTGTTTTTT. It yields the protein CASSQVGGEKLFF.

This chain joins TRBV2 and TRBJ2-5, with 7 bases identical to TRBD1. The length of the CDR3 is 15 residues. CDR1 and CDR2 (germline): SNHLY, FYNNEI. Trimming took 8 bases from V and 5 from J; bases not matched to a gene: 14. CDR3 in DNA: TGTGCCAGCTTGGCACAGGGGATGAGTTTGGAGACCCAGTACTTC. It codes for CASLAQGMSLETQYF.

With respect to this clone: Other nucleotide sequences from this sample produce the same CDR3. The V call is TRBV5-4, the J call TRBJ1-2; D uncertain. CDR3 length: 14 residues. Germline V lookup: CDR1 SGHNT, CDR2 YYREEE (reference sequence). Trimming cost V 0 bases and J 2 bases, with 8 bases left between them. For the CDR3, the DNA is TGTGCCAGCAGCTTGGACAGTCTCAACTATGGCTACACCTTC. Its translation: CASSLDSLNYGYTF. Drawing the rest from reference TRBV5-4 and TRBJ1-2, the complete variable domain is ETGVTQSPTHLIKTRGQQVTLRCSSQSGHNTVSWYQQALGQGPQFIFQYYREEENGRGNFPPRFSGLQFPNYSSELNVNALELDDSALYLCASSLDSLNYGYTFGSGTRLTVV.

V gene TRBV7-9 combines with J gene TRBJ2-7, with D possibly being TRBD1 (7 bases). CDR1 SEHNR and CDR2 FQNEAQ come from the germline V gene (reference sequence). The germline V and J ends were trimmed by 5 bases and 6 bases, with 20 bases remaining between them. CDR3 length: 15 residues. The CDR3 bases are TGTGCCAGCAGCGCACAGGGGAGGATTATGGCCGAGCAGTACTTC. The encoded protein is CASSAQGRIMAEQYF. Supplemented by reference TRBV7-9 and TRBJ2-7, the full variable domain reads DTGVSQNPRHKITKRGQNVTFRCDPISEHNRLYWYRQTLGQGPEFLTYFQNEAQLEKSRLLSDRFSAERPKGSFSTLEIQRTEQGDSAMYLCASSAQGRIMAEQYFGPGTRLTVT.

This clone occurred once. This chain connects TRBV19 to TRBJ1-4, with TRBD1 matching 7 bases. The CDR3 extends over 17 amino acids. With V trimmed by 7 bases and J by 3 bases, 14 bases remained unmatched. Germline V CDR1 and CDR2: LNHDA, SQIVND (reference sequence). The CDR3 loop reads CASKKVTGDSANEKLFF. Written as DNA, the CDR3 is TGTGCCAGTAAGAAAGTAACAGGGGATAGTGCTAATGAAAAACTGTTTTTT.

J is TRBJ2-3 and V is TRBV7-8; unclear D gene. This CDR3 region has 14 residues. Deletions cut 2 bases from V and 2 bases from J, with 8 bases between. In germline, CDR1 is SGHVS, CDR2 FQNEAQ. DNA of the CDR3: TGTGCCAGCAGCTTACGGCGGCTCACAGATACGCAGTATTTT. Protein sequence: CASSLRRLTDTQYF.

The CDR3 is CASSFPSGGTNEQYF. Here the CDR3 DNA reads TGTGCCAGCAGCTTCCCTAGCGGGGGGACCAACGAGCAGTACTTC. The chain couples TRBV5-4 to TRBJ2-7; 11 bases agree with TRBD2. The CDR3 runs 15 residues. CDR1 SGHNT and CDR2 YYREEE come from the germline V gene (reference sequence). Germline trimming cut 2 bases from V and 5 bases from J; bases unmatched to any gene: 6.

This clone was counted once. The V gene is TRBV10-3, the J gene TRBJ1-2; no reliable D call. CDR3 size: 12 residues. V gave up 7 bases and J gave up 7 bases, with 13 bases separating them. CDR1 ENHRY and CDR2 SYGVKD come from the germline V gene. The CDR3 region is CAIKGSEGGYTF. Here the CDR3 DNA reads TGTGCCATCAAGGGTTCTGAGGGTGGCTACACCTTC.

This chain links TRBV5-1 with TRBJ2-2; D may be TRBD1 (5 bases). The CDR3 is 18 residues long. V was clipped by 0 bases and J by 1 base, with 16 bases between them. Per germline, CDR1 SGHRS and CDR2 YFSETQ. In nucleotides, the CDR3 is TGCGCCAGCAGCTTGGACCCGTTAGGGGTAGTGAACACCGGGGAGCTGTTTTTT. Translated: CASSLDPLGVVNTGELFF. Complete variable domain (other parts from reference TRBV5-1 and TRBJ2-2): KAGVTQTPRYLIKTRGQQVTLSCSPISGHRSVSWYQQTPGQGLQFLFEYFSETQRNKGNFPGRFSGRQFSNSRSEMNVSTLELGDSALYLCASSLDPLGVVNTGELFFGEGSRLTVL.

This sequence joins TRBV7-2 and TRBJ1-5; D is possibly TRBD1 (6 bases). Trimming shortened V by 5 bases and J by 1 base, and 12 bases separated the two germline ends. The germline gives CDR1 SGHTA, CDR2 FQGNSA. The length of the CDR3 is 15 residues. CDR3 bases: TGTGCCAGCAGCCCGGTGGGACAAAGCAATCAGCCCCAGCATTTT. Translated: CASSPVGQSNQPQHF.

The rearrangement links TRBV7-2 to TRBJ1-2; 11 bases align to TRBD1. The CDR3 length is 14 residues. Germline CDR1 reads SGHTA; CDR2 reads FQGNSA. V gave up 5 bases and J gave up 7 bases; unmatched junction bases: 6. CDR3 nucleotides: TGTGCCAGCAGCCCCGGACAGGGGGCGTCTGGCTACACCTTC. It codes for CASSPGQGASGYTF.

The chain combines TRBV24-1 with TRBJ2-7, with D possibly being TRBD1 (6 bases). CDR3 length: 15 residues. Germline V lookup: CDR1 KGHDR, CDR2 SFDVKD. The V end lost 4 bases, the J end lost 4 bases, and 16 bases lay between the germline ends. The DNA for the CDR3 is TGTGCCACCAGTGACGCCGTACAGGGTGGGTACGAGCAGTACTTC. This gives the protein CATSDAVQGGYEQYF.

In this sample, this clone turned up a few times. CDR3 DNA sequence: TGTGCCACCAGTGATGGGGGGGGAGCTTTCTTT. This gives the protein CATSDGGGAFF. The chain joins TRBV24-1 to TRBJ1-1; D is perhaps TRBD1 (5 bases). Germline CDR1 KGHDR, CDR2 SFDVKD. This CDR3 is 11 amino acids long. Trimming removed 3 bases from V and 10 bases from J, with 8 bases in between.

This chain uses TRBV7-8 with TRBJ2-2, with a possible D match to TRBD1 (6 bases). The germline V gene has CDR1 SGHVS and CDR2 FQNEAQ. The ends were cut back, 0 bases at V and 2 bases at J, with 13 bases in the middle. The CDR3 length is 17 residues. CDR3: CASSLAVQGLNTGELFF. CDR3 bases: TGTGCCAGCAGCTTAGCAGTACAGGGTTTAAACACCGGGGAGCTGTTTTTT. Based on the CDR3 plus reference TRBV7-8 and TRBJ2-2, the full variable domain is GAGVSQSPRYKVAKRGQDVALRCDPISGHVSLFWYQQALGQGPEFLTYFQNEAQLDKSGLPSDRFFAERPEGSVSTLKIQRTQQEDSAVYLCASSLAVQGLNTGELFFGEGSRLTVL.

As DNA, the CDR3 is TGCGCCAGCAGCTGGCTCGGAGGGGAAGCTTTCTTT. Its translation: CASSWLGGEAFF. J is TRBJ1-1 and V is TRBV5-1; D uncertain. The germline gives CDR1 SGHRS, CDR2 YFSETQ. V shed 3 bases and J shed 8 bases, with 11 bases lying between them. This CDR3 comprises 12 residues.

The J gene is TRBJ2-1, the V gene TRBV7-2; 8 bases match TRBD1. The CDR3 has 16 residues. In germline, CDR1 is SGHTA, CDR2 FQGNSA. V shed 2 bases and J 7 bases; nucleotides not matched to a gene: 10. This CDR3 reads CASSLRSQGAANEQFF. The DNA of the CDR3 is TGTGCCAGCAGCTTAAGGAGCCAGGGGGCGGCGAATGAGCAGTTCTTC.

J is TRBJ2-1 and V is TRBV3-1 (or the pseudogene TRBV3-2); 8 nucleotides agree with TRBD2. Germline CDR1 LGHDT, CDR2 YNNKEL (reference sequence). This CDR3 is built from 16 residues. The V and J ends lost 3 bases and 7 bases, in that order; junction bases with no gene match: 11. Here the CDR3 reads CASSHLGVRGGNEQFF. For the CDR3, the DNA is TGTGCCAGCAGCCACCTCGGGGTCCGGGGGGGGAATGAGCAGTTCTTC.

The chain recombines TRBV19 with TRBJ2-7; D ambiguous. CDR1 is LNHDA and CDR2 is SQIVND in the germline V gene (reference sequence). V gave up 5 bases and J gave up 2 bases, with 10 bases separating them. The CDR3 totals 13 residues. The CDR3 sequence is CASSPRLAYEQYF. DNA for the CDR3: TGTGCCAGTAGTCCCAGGTTGGCCTACGAGCAGTACTTC.

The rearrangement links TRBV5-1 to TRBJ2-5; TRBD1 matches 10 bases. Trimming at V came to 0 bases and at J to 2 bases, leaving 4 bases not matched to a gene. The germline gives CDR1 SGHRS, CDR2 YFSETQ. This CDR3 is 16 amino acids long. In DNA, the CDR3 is TGCGCCAGCAGCTTGGAAGGACAGGGGGGTCAAGAGACCCAGTACTTC. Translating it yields CASSLEGQGGQETQYF.

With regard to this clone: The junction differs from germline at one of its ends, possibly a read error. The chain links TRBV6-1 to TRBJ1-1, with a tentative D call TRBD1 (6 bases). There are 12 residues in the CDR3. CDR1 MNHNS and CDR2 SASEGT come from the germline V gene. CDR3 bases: TGTGCCAGCAGTGAAGAGCCCCAGGGGCCCCTCTTT. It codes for CASSEEPQGPLF.

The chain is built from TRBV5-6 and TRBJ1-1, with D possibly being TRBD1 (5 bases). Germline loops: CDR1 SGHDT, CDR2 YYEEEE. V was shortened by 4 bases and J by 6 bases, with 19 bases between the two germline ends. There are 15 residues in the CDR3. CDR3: CASSPLGGGNAEAFF. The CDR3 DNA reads TGTGCCAGCAGCCCCCTCGGGGGGGGAAACGCTGAAGCTTTCTTT. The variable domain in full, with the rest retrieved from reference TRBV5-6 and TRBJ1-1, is DAGVTQSPTHLIKTRGQQVTLRCSPKSGHDTVSWYQQALGQGPQFIFQYYEEEERQRGNFPDRFSGHQFPNYSSELNVNALLLGDSALYLCASSPLGGGNAEAFFGQGTRLTVV.

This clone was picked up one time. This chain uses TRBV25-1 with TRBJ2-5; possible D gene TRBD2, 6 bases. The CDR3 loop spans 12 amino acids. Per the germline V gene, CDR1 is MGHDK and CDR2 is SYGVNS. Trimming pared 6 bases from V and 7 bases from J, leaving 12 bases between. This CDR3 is CASRGTSGTQYF. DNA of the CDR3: TGTGCCAGCAGGGGGACTTCGGGGACCCAGTACTTC.

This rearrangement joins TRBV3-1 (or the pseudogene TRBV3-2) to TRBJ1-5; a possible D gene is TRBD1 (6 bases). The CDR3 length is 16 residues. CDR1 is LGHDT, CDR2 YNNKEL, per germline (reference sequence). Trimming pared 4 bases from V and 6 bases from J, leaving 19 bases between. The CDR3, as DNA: TGTGCCAGCAGCCCCTCTAGGACAGCTTGGCTTCAGCCCCAGCATTTT. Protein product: CASSPSRTAWLQPQHF.

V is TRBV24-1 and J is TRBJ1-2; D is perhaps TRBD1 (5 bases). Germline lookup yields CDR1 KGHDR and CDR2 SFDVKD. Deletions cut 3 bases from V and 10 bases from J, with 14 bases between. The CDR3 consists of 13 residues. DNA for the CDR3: TGTGCCACCAGTGATGTTACGAAACAGGACTACACCTTC. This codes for CATSDVTKQDYTF.

The CDR3 reads CASSSHNSGNTIYF. Written as DNA, the CDR3 is TGTGCCAGCAGTTCCCACAACTCTGGAAACACCATATATTTT. This rearrangement joins TRBV6-5 to TRBJ1-3; D is uncertain. CDR1 is MNHEY and CDR2 is SVGAGI in the germline V gene. The length of the CDR3 is 14 residues. V lost 4 bases and J 0 bases, leaving 7 bases between the germline ends.